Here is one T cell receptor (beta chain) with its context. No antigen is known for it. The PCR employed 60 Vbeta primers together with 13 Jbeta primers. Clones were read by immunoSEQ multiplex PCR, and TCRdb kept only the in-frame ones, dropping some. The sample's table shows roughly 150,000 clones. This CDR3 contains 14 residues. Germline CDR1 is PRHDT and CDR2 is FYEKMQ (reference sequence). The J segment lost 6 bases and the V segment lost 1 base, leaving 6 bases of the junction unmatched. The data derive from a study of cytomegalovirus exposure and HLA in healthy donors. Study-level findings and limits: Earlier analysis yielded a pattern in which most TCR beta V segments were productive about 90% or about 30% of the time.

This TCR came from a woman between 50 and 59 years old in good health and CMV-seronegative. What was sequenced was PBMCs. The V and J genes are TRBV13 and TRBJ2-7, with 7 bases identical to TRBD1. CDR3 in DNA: TGTGCCAGCAGCTTAGTAAGGGGGCCGGGCGAGCAGTACTTC. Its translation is CASSLVRGPGEQYF.